The T cell receptor (beta chain) described here comes from a study of molecular identifiers for immune sequencing clone quantification. V lost 0 bases and J lost 7, with 14 bases in between. The CDR3 has 14 amino acids. Germline V CDR1 and CDR2: DFQATT, SNEGSKA (reference sequence). This clonotype was seen many times. Each CDR3 protein is one row after TCRdb ran MiXCR on the PCR reads. The data show about 510,000 distinct CDR3 sequences, around 23% seen once. The sequencing input was naive CD8+ T cells from blood, with Jurkat cell RNA spiked in. Described subset: FACS-sorted CD8+CD4-CCR7+CD45RA+ naive T cells. The V gene is TRBV20-1, the J gene TRBJ2-3, with D perhaps assigned TRBD1 or TRBD2 (5 bases each). The receptor comes from a human donor in good health. Some libraries in this study had Jurkat cell RNA spiked in. The CDR3 is CSARDEGLENTQYF. CDR3 bases: TGCAGTGCTAGAGATGAGGGGCTTGAGAATACGCAGTATTTT.